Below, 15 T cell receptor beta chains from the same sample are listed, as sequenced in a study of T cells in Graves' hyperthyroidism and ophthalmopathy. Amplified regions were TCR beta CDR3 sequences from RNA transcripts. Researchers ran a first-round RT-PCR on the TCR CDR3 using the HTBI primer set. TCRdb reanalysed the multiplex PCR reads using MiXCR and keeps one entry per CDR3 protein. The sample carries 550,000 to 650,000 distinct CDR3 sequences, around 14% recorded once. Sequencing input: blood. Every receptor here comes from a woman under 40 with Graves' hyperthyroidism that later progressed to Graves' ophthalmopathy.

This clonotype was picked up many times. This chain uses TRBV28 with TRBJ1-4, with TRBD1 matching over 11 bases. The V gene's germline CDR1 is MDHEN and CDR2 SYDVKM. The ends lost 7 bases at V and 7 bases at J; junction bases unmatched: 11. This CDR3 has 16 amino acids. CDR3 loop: CASTQLGTGGREKLFF. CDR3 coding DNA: TGTGCCAGCACCCAACTAGGGACAGGGGGGCGTGAAAAACTGTTTTTT.

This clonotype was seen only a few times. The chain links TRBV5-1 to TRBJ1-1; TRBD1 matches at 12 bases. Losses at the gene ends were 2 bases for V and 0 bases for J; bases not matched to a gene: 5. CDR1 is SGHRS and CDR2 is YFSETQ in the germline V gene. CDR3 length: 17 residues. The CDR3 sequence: CASSLGTGGILNTEAFF. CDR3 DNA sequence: TGCGCCAGCAGCTTAGGGACAGGGGGCATCTTGAACACTGAAGCTTTCTTT.

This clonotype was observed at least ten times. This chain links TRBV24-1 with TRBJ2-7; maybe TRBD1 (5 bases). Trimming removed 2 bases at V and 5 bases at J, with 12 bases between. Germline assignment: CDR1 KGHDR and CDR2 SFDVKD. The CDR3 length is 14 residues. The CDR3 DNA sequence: TGTGCCACCAGTGATTCGTATGACAGTAACGAGCAGTACTTC. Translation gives CATSDSYDSNEQYF.

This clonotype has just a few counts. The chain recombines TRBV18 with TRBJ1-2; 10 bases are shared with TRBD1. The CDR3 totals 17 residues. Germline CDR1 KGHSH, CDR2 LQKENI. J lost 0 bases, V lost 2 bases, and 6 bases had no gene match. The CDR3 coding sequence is TGTGCCAGCTCACCAGGACAGGGGGTCAAAACTAACTATGGCTACACCTTC. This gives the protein CASSPGQGVKTNYGYTF.

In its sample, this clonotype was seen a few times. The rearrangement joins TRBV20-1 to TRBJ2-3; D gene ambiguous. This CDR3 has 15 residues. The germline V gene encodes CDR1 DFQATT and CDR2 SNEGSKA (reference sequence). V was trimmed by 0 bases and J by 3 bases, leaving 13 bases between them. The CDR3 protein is CSARDSLTGTDTQYF. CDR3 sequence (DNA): TGCAGTGCTAGAGATAGCTTAACCGGGACAGATACGCAGTATTTT.

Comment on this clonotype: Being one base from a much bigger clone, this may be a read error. For the CDR3, the DNA is TGCAGTGCTAGGACAGGGTACTACAATGAGCAGTTCTTC. It encodes CSARTGYYNEQFF. The V call is TRBV20-1, the J call TRBJ2-1; 7 bases line up with TRBD1. This CDR3 contains 13 residues. V lost 3 bases, J lost 3 bases, and 2 bases stayed unmatched. Germline-derived CDR1 and CDR2 are DFQATT and SNEGSKA (reference sequence).

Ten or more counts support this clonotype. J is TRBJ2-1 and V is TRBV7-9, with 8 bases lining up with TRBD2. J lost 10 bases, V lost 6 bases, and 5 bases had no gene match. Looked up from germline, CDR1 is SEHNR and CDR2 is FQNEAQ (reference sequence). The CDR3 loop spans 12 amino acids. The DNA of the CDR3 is TGTGCCAGCAGTCCACTAGCGGTCGAGCAGTTCTTC. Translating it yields CASSPLAVEQFF.

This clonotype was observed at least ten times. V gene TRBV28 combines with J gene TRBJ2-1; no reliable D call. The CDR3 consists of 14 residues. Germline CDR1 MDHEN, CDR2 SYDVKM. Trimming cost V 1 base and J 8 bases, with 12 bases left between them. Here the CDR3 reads CASSLSVINYEQFF. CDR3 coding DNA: TGTGCCAGCAGTTTATCGGTCATTAACTATGAGCAGTTCTTC. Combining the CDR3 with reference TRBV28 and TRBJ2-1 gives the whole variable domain DVKVTQSSRYLVKRTGEKVFLECVQDMDHENMFWYRQDPGLGLRLIYFSYDVKMKEKGDIPEGYSVSREKKERFSLILESASTNQTSMYLCASSLSVINYEQFFGPGTRLTVL.

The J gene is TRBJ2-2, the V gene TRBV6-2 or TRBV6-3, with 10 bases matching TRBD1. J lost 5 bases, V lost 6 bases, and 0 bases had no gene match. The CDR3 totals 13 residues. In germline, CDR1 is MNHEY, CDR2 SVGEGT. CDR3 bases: TGTGCCAGCAGGGGACAGGGGACCGGGGAGCTGTTTTTT. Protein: CASRGQGTGELFF.

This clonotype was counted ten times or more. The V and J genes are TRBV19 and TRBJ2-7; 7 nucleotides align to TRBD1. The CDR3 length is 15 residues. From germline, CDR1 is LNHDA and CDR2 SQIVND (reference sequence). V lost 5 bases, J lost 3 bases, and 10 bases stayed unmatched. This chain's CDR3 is CASSEGVAGGYEQYF. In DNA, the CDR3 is TGTGCCAGTAGTGAGGGAGTCGCAGGGGGCTACGAGCAGTACTTC.

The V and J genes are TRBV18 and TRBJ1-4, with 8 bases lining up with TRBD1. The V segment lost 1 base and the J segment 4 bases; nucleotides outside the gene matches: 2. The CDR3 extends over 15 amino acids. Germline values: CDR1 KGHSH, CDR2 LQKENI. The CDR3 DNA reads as TGTGCCAGCTCACCACTCGGACAGGGTAATGAAAAACTGTTTTTT. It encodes CASSPLGQGNEKLFF.

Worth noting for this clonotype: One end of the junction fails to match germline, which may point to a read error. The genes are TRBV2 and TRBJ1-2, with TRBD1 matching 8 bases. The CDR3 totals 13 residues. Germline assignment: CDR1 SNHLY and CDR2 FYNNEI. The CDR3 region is CASGDGQGNGYTF. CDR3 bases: TGTGCCAGCGGTGATGGACAGGGAAATGGCTACACCTTC.

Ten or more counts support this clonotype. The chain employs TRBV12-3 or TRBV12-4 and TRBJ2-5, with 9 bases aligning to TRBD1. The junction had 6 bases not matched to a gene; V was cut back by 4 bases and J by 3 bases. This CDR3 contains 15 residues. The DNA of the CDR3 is TGTGCCAGCAGTTACGGACAGGGGTGGGAAGAGACCCAGTACTTC. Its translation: CASSYGQGWEETQYF.

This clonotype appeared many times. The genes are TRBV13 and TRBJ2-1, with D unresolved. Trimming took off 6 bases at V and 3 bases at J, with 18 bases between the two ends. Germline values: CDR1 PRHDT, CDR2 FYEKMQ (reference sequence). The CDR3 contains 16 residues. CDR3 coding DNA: TGTGCCAGCAGTTCGTCCTCTCGTAGTTTCTACAATGAGCAGTTCTTC. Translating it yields CASSSSSRSFYNEQFF. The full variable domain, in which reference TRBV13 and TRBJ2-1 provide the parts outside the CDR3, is AAGVIQSPRHLIKEKRETATLKCYPIPRHDTVYWYQQGPGQDPQFLISFYEKMQSDKGSIPDRFSAQQFSDYHSELNMSSLELGDSALYFCASSSSSRSFYNEQFFGPGTRLTVL.

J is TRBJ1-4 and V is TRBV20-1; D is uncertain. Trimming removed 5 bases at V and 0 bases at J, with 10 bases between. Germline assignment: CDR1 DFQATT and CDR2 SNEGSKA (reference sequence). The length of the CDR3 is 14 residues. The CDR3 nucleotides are TGCAGTGCTTCCCGGGCCTCAACTAATGAAAAACTGTTTTTT. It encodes CSASRASTNEKLFF.